This passage covers 6 T cell receptor beta chains from one sample sequenced in a study of regulatory T cells in long-lasting Graves disease. HTBI primers from iRepertoire and Arm-PCR of CDR3 regions yielded the TCR beta libraries. Via MiXCR, TCRdb re-called the multiplex PCR reads, giving one row per CDR3 protein. The data show roughly 380,000 distinct CDR3 sequences, about 14% seen once. Stated time point: newly diagnosed GD, antithyroid drugs for less than 3 months. From RNA extracted from PBMCs, the TCR library was made. The specimen was peripheral blood mononuclear cells (PBMCs), collected at new diagnosis, from a patient treated with antithyroid drugs. Receptor source: a female donor with Graves disease.

The chain has TRBV4-2 and TRBJ2-2; D call uncertain. V was shortened by 2 bases and J by 5 bases, with 15 bases between the two germline ends. This CDR3 spans 16 amino acids. Germline V gene lookup returns CDR1 LGHNA and CDR2 YNFKEQ. The CDR3 sequence: CASSQTPQPRTGELFF. The CDR3, as DNA: TGTGCCAGCAGCCAAACCCCACAGCCGCGGACCGGGGAGCTGTTTTTT.

This clonotype has a handful of counts. V is TRBV7-2 and J is TRBJ1-5; maybe TRBD1 (5 bases). Per germline, CDR1 SGHTA and CDR2 FQGNSA. Trimming left V 5 bases short and J 4 bases short, with 15 bases between. This CDR3 is 15 amino acids long. In nucleotides, the CDR3 is TGTGCCAGCAGCCTTCACAGCGGGGGTAATCAGCCCCAGCATTTT. Translating gives CASSLHSGGNQPQHF. The full variable domain, its missing parts supplied by reference TRBV7-2 and TRBJ1-5, is GAGVSQSPSNKVTEKGKDVELRCDPISGHTALYWYRQSLGQGLEFLIYFQGNSAPDKSGLPSDRFSAERTGGSVSTLTIQRTQQEDSAVYLCASSLHSGGNQPQHFGDGTRLSIL.

This clonotype was recorded many times. The chain has TRBV20-1 and TRBJ2-5, with D possibly TRBD2 on 5 matching bases. This CDR3 is built from 11 residues. Looked up from germline, CDR1 is DFQATT and CDR2 is SNEGSKA (reference sequence). Deletions cut 6 bases from V and 7 bases from J, with 12 bases between. The CDR3 DNA reads as TGCAGTGCGGGAGAGGGAAGGACCCAGTACTTC. It encodes CSAGEGRTQYF.

This clonotype has at least ten counts. This sequence joins TRBV7-8 and TRBJ2-3; TRBD1 aligns across 7 bases. J was trimmed by 2 bases and V by 4 bases; bases with no gene match: 18. Per germline, CDR1 SGHVS and CDR2 FQNEAQ. This CDR3 contains 19 residues. CDR3 in amino acids: CASSSYSRTGDLSTDTQYF. The CDR3 DNA follows: TGTGCCAGCAGCTCCTACTCGCGAACAGGGGACCTTTCCACAGATACGCAGTATTTT.

This clonotype was picked up many times. The chain has TRBV27 and TRBJ1-1; TRBD1 aligns across 7 bases. CDR1 and CDR2 from the germline V gene are MNHEY and SMNVEV (reference sequence). With V trimmed by 8 bases and J by 5 bases, 11 bases remained unmatched. There are 14 residues in the CDR3. CDR3 bases: TGTGCCAGCGAAGGAAGGGGGCGTTGGACTGAAGCTTTCTTT. Protein: CASEGRGRWTEAFF.

The chain is built from TRBV20-1 and TRBJ1-2, with D perhaps matching TRBD1 (6 bases). The ends were cut back, 4 bases at V and 7 bases at J, with 13 bases in the middle. The CDR3 spans 12 residues. CDR1 is DFQATT and CDR2 is SNEGSKA in the germline V gene (reference sequence). DNA of the CDR3: TGCAGTGCTACGGTTGTCAGGGGTGGCTACACCTTC. This codes for CSATVVRGGYTF.